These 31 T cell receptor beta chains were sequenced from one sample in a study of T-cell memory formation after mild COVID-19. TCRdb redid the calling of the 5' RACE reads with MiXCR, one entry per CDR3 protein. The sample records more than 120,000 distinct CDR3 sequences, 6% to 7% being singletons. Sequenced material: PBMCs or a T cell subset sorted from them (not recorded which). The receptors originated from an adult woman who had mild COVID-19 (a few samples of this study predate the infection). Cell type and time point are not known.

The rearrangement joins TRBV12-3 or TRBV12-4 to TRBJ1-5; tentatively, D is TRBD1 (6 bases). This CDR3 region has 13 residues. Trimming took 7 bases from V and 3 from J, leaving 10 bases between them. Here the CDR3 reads CASTDRLNQPQHF. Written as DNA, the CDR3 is TGTGCCAGCACTGACAGGCTCAATCAGCCCCAGCATTTT.

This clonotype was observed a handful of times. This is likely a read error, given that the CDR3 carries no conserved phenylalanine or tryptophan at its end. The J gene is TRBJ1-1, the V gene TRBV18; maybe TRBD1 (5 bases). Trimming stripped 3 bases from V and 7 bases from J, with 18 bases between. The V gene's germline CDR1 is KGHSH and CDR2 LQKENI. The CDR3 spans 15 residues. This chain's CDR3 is CASSPAPGNLGEAFL. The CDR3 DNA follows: TGTGCCAGCTCACCGGCGCCAGGGAACTTAGGTGAAGCTTTCTTA.

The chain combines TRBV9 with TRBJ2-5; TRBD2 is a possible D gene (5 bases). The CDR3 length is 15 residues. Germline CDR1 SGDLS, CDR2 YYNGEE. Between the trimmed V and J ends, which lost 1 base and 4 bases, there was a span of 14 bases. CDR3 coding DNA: TGTGCCAGCAGCGTAAGTTCGAGGGAAGGAGAGACCCAGTACTTC. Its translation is CASSVSSREGETQYF.

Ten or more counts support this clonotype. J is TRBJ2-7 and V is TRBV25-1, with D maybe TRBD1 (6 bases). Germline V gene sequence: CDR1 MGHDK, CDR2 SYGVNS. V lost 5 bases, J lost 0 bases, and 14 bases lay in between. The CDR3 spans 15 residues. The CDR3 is CASSHEDRFSYEQYF. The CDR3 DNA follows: TGTGCCAGCAGTCACGAGGACAGATTCTCCTACGAGCAGTACTTC.

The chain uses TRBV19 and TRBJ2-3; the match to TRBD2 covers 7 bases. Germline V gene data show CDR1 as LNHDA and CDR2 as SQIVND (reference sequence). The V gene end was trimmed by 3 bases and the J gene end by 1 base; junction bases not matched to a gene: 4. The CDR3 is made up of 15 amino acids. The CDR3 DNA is TGTGCCAGTAGTATCAGGCGGGAGCGCACAGATACGCAGTATTTT. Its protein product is CASSIRRERTDTQYF.

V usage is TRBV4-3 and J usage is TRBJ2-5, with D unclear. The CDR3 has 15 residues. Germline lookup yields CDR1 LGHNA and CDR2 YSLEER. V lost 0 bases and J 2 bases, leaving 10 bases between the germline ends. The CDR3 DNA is TGCGCCAGCAGCCAAGATCTACTAAAACAAGAGACCCAGTACTTC. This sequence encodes CASSQDLLKQETQYF.

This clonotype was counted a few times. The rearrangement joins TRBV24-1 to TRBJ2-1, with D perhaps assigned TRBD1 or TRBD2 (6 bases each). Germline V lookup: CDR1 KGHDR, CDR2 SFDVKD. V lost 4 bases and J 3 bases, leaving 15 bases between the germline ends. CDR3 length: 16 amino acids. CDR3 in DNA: TGTGCCACCAGTGAAACCCCCGGGGGCGGCTACAATGAGCAGTTCTTC. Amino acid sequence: CATSETPGGGYNEQFF.

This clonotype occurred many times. As DNA, the CDR3 is TGTGCCAGCAGCCCCTACTTGACGACCTACAAGGACGAGCAGTACTTC. Protein: CASSPYLTTYKDEQYF. The genes are TRBV7-2 and TRBJ2-7; D uncertain. Per the germline V gene, CDR1 is SGHTA and CDR2 is FQGNSA. The CDR3 length is 16 residues. Trimming removed 5 bases from V and 5 bases from J, with 22 bases in between.

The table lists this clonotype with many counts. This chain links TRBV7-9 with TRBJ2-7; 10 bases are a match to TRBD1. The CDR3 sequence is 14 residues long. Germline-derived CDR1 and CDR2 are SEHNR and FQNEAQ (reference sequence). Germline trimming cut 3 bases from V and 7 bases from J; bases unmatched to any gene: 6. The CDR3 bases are TGTGCCAGCAGCTTTGGGACAGGGGCCAAGGAGCAGTACTTC. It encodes CASSFGTGAKEQYF.

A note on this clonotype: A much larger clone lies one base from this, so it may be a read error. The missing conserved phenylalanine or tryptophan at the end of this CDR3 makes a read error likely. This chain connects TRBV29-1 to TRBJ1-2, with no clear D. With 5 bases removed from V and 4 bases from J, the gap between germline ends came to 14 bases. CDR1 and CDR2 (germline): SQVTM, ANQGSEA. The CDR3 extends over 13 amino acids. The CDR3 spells CSVTATGPYGYTL. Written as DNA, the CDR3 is TGCAGCGTTACGGCTACCGGTCCCTATGGCTACACCTTA.

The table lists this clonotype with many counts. CDR3 coding DNA: TGTGCCAGCAGTGAAGTAGGAAGGACAGGGCGGACGAACATTCAGTACTTC. Its translation is CASSEVGRTGRTNIQYF. The J gene is TRBJ2-4, the V gene TRBV25-1; 8 bases are shared with TRBD1. V shed 2 bases, J shed 7 bases, and the junction held 13 bases outside the gene matches. Per the germline V gene, CDR1 is MGHDK and CDR2 is SYGVNS. This CDR3 contains 17 residues.

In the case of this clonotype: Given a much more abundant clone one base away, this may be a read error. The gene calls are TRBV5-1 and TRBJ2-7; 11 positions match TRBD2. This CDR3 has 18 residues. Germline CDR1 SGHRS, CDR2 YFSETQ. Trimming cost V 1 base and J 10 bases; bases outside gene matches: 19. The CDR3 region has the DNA TGCGCCAGCAGCTTGAGGAACCTAGCGGGAGGCCCCAACCTGGATCAGTACTTC. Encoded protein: CASSLRNLAGGPNLDQYF.

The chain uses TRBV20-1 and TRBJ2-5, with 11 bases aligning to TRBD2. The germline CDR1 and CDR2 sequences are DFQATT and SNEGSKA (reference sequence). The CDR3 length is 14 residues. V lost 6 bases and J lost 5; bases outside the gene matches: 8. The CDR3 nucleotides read TGCAGTGCCGTTAGCGGGGGGGCAGCGGAGACCCAGTACTTC. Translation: CSAVSGGAAETQYF.

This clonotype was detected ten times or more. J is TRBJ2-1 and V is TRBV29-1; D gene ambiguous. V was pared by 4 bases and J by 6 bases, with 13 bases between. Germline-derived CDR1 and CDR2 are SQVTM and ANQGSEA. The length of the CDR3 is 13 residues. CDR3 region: CSVGRDKANEQFF. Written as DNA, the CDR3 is TGCAGCGTTGGTAGGGATAAGGCCAATGAGCAGTTCTTC.

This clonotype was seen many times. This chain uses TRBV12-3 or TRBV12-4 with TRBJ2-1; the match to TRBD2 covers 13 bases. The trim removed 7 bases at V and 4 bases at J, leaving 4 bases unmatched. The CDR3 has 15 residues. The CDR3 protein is CASNWGLAGYNEQFF. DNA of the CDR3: TGTGCCAGCAACTGGGGACTAGCGGGGTACAATGAGCAGTTCTTC.

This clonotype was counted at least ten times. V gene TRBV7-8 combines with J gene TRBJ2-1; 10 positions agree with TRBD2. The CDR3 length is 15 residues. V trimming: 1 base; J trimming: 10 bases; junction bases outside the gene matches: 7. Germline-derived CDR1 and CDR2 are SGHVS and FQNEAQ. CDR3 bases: TGTGCCAGCAGCTTAGGCCTAGCGGGAGTCGGGGAGCAGTTCTTC. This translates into CASSLGLAGVGEQFF.

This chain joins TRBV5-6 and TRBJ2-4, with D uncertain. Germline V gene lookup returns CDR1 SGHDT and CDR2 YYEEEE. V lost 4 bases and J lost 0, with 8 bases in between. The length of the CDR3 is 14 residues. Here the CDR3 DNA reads TGTGCCAGCAGCCTCCGGCAAGCCAAAAACATTCAGTACTTC. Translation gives CASSLRQAKNIQYF.

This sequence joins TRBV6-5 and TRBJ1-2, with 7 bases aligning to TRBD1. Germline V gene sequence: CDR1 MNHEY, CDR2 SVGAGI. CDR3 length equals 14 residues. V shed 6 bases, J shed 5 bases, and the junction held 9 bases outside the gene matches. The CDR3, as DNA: TGTGCCAGCAGAGACGGAGGGGGCGGGTATGGCTACACCTTC. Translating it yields CASRDGGGGYGYTF.

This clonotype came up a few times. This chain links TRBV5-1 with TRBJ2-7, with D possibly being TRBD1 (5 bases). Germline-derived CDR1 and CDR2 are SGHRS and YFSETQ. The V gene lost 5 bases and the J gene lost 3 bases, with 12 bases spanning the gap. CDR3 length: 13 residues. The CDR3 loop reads CASRLGVNYEQYF. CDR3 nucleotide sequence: TGCGCCAGCAGATTAGGGGTGAACTACGAGCAGTACTTC.

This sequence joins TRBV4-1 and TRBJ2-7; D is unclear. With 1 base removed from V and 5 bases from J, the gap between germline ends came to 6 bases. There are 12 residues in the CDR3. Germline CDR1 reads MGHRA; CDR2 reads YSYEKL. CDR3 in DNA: TGCGCCAGCAGCCAAGTGGGTAACGAGCAGTACTTC. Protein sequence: CASSQVGNEQYF.

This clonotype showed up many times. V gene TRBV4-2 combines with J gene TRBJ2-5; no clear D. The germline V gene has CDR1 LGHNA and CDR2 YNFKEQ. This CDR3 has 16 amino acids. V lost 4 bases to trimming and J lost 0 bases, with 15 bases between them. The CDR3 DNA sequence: TGTGCCAGCAGCCGAGTTGTGGGGAAGTACCAAGAGACCCAGTACTTC. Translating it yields CASSRVVGKYQETQYF.

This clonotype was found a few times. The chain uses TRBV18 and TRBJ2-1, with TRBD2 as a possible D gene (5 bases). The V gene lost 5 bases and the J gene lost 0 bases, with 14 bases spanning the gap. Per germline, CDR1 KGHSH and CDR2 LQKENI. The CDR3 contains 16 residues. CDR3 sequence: CASSTGLFSSYNEQFF. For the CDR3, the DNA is TGTGCCAGCTCAACTGGACTGTTCAGCTCCTACAATGAGCAGTTCTTC.

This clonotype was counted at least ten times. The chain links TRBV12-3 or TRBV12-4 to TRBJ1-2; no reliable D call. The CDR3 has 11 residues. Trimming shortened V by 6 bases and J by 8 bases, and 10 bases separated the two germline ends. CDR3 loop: CASSLDTGYTF. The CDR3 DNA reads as TGTGCCAGCAGCCTTGATACAGGCTACACCTTC.

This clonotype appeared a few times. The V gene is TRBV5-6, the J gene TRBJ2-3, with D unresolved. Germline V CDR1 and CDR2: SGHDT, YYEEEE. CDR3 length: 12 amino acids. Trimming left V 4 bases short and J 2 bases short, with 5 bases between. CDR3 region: CASSRHTDTQYF. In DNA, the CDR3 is TGTGCCAGCAGCAGACACACAGATACGCAGTATTTT.

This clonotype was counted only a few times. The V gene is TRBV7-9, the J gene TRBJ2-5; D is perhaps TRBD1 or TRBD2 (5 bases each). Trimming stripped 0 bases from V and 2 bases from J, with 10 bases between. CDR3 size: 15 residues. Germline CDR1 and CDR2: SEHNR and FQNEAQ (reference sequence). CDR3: CASSLAGGIQETQYF. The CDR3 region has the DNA TGTGCCAGCAGCTTAGCTGGGGGAATTCAAGAGACCCAGTACTTC.

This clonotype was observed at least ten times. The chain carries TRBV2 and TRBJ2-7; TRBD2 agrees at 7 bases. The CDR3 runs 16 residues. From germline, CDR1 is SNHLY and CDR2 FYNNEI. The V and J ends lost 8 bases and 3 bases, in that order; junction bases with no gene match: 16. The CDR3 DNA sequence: TGTGCCAGCGCACGTGCCGGGCTAGCGGAGGTCTACGAGCAGTACTTC. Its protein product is CASARAGLAEVYEQYF. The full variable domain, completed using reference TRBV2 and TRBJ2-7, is EPEVTQTPSHQVTQMGQEVILRCVPISNHLYFYWYRQILGQKVEFLVSFYNNEISEKSEIFDDQFSVERPDGSNFTLKIRSTKLEDSAMYFCASARAGLAEVYEQYFGPGTRLTVT.

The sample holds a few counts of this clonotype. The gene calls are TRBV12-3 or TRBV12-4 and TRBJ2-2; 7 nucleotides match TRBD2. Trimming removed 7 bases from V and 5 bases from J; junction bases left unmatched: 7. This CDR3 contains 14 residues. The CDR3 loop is CASNLGGETGELFF. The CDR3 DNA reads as TGTGCCAGCAACCTGGGGGGGGAAACCGGGGAGCTGTTTTTT.

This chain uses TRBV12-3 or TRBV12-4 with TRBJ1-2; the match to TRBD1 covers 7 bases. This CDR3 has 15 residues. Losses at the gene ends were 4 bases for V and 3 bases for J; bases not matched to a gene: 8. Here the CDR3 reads CASSYPLGTDYGYTF. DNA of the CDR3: TGTGCCAGCAGTTACCCCCTCGGGACAGACTATGGCTACACCTTC.

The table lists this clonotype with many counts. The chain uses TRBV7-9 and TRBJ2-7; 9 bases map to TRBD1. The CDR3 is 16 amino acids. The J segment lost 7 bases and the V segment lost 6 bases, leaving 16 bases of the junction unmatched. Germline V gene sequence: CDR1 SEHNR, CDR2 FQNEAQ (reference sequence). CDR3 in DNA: TGTGCCAGCAGATCGATTACAGGGGGCGGAAGTCGGGAGCAGTACTTC. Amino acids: CASRSITGGGSREQYF.

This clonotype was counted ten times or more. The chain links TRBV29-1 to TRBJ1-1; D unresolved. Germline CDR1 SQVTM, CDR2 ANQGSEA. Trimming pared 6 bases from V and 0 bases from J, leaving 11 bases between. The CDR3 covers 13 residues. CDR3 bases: TGCAGCGTGGCTGGACGGATGAACACTGAAGCTTTCTTT. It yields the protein CSVAGRMNTEAFF. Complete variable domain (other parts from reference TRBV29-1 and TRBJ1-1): SAVISQKPSRDICQRGTSLTIQCQVDSQVTMMFWYRQQPGQSLTLIATANQGSEATYESGFVIDKFPISRPNLTFSTLTVSNMSPEDSSIYLCSVAGRMNTEAFFGQGTRLTVV.

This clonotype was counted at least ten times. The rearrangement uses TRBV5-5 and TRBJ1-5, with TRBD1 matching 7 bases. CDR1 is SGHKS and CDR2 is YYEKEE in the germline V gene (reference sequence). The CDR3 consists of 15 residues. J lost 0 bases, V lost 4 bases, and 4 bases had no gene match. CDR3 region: CASSRTGDSNQPQHF. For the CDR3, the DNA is TGTGCCAGCAGCCGGACAGGAGATAGCAATCAGCCCCAGCATTTT.